This T cell receptor (beta chain) was obtained from a study of blood T cell repertoires in COVID-19. Germline V gene sequence: CDR1 SGHKS, CDR2 YYEKEE (reference sequence). V was shortened by 4 bases and J by 5 bases, with 12 bases between the two germline ends. The CDR3 has 14 amino acids. Participants were aged about 18 to 89 years from around 25 US areas. Participant-reported clinical history was the basis for cohort assignment. Sequencing used immunoSEQ multiplex PCR; TCRdb keeps in-frame clones, though not all of them. This table holds over 200,000 clones, almost 90% found once. This clone was seen a few times.

Material for sequencing was PBMCs or T cells enriched from blood (not recorded which). The genes are TRBV5-5 and TRBJ2-2; D is unclear. This clonotype was sampled from a man aged 25-45 years who had been exposed to COVID-19. The CDR3 protein is CASSLDTLTGELFF. The CDR3 nucleotides are TGTGCCAGCAGCCTCGACACGCTTACCGGGGAGCTGTTTTTT.